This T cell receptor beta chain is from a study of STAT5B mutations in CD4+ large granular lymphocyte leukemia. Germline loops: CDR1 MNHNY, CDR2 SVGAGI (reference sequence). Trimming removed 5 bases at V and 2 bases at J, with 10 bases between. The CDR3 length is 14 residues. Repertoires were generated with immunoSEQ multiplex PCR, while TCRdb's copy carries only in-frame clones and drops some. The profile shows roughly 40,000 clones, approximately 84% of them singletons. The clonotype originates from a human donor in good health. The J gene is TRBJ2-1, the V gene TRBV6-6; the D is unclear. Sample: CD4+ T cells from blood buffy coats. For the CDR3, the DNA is TGTGCCAGCAGTAGGGCCATTACCTACAATGAGCAGTTCTTC. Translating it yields CASSRAITYNEQFF.